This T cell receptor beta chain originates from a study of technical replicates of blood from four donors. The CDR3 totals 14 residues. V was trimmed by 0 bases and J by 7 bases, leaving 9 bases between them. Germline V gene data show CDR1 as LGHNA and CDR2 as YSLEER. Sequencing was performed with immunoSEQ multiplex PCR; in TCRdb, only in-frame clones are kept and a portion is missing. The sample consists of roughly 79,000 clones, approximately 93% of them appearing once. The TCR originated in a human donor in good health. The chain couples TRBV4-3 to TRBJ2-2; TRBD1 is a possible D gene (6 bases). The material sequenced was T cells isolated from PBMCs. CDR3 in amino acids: CASSQDRGSGELFF. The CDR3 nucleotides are TGCGCCAGCAGCCAAGACAGGGGAAGCGGGGAGCTGTTTTTT.